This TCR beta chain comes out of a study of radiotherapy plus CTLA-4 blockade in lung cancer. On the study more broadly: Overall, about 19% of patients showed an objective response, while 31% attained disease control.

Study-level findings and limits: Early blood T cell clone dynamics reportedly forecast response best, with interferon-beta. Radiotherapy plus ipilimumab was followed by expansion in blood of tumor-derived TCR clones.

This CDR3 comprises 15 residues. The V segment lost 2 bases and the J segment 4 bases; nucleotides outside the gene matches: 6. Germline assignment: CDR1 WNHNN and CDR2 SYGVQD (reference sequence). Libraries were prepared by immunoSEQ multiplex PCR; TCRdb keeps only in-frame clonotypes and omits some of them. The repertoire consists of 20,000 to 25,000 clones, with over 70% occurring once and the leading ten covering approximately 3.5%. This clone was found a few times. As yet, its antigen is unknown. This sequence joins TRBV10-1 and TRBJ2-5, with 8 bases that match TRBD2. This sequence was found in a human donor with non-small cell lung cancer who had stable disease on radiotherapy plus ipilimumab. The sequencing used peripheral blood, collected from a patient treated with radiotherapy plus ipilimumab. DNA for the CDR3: TGCGCCAGCAGTGAGAGGGTAGCGGGACCAGAGACCCAGTACTTC. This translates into CASSERVAGPETQYF.